Included here is one T cell receptor (beta chain) sequence, with context. As yet, its antigen is unknown. Germline-derived CDR1 and CDR2 are DFQATT and SNEGSKA (reference sequence). The CDR3 runs to 13 residues. Trimming removed 3 bases at V and 4 bases at J, with 11 bases between. This record belongs to a study of T cell responses to AZD1222 COVID-19 vaccine. General study findings and limits: Donors skewed white British and female; clonal diversity was possibly underestimated. Increased Spike-specific TCR breadth and depth were observed after two AZD1222 doses. Baseline serology detected seropositivity in only five to seven AZD1222 recipients.

Clones were sequenced by immunoSEQ multiplex PCR, and TCRdb holds only the in-frame ones, with some missing. The data show about 200,000 clones, around 93% seen once. Material: peripheral blood, obtained 28 days after the second AZD1222 dose. This rearrangement joins TRBV20-1 to TRBJ2-3; D is uncertain. This receptor was obtained from an adult who received the AZD1222 COVID-19 vaccine. CDR3 nucleotide sequence: TGCAGTGCTAGTGATCCCCTGGCAGATACGCAGTATTTT. Amino acids: CSASDPLADTQYF.